These 24 T cell receptor beta chains originate from one sample sequenced in a study of graft-versus-host responses after intestinal transplantation. Antigen specificity for these receptors is unknown. Clones were read by immunoSEQ multiplex PCR, and TCRdb kept only the in-frame ones, dropping some. The sample lists tens of thousands of clones, roughly 92% occurring once. The sequences come from unstimulated CD4+ T cells sorted from spleen or lymph node cells, collected before intestinal transplant. Source of these receptors: a human donor who received an intestinal transplant.

This chain joins TRBV2 and TRBJ2-5, with 7 bases identical to TRBD2. This CDR3 is built from 13 residues. Germline V lookup: CDR1 SNHLY, CDR2 FYNNEI. Unmatched junction bases numbered 3, after V lost 5 bases and J lost 3 bases. Here the CDR3 reads CASSRDYEETQYF. For the CDR3, the DNA is TGTGCCAGCAGTCGGGACTACGAAGAGACCCAGTACTTC.

The chain combines TRBV27 with TRBJ2-3; unclear D gene. CDR1 is MNHEY and CDR2 is SMNVEV in the germline V gene (reference sequence). Trimming took 2 bases from V and 3 from J, leaving 9 bases between them. CDR3 size: 14 residues. The CDR3 nucleotides read TGTGCCAGCAGTTTAGATGGCACGACAGATACGCAGTATTTT. Protein: CASSLDGTTDTQYF.

This clone occurred once. V and J are TRBV6-6 and TRBJ1-1; the D gene is possibly TRBD1 (5 bases). V was clipped by 1 base and J by 1 base, with 7 bases between them. This CDR3 has 14 residues. CDR1 and CDR2 (germline): MNHNY, SVGAGI (reference sequence). The CDR3 region has the DNA TGTGCCAGCAGTTACTTGACAGCGAACACTGAAGCTTTCTTT. Its translation is CASSYLTANTEAFF.

This clone appeared once. This chain connects TRBV27 to TRBJ2-3, with 12 nucleotides matching TRBD2. Germline V gene lookup returns CDR1 MNHEY and CDR2 SMNVEV (reference sequence). The V gene end was trimmed by 7 bases and the J gene end by 6 bases; junction bases not matched to a gene: 8. This CDR3 contains 15 residues. Written as DNA, the CDR3 is TGTGCCAGCACCTCTAGCGGGAGGGGAACCGATACGCAGTATTTT. Translating gives CASTSSGRGTDTQYF.

Turning to this clone: At one of its ends the junction is not consistent with the germline gene, which may arise from a read error. This CDR3 is CASSVDRDTQYF. The DNA of the CDR3 is TGTGCCAGCAGCGTAGACAGGGACACGCAGTATTTT. The chain is built from TRBV11-3 and TRBJ2-3; 7 bases line up with TRBD1. The CDR3 loop spans 12 amino acids. Germline V gene data show CDR1 as SGHNT and CDR2 as YENEEA.

The sample holds one count of this clone. The J gene is TRBJ2-1, the V gene TRBV7-7; possibly TRBD2 for D (5 bases). This CDR3 region has 16 residues. V was pared by 5 bases and J by 5 bases, with 19 bases between. Germline values: CDR1 SSHAT, CDR2 FNYEAQ (reference sequence). The CDR3: CASSPQGLASHNEQFF. In DNA, the CDR3 is TGTGCCAGCAGCCCCCAAGGGTTAGCGAGTCACAATGAGCAGTTCTTC.

The chain couples TRBV5-4 to TRBJ2-1; tentatively, D is TRBD1 (6 bases). Germline assignment: CDR1 SGHNT and CDR2 YYREEE (reference sequence). This CDR3 has 15 residues. The V end lost 4 bases, the J end lost 6 bases, and 17 bases lay between the germline ends. Here the CDR3 reads CASSPGQPRANEQFF. CDR3 nucleotide sequence: TGTGCCAGCAGCCCCGGACAGCCCCGGGCCAATGAGCAGTTCTTC.

V and J are TRBV29-1 and TRBJ2-5, with no clear D. V was trimmed by 2 bases and J by 2 bases, leaving 9 bases between them. Germline V lookup: CDR1 SQVTM, CDR2 ANQGSEA. The CDR3 consists of 13 residues. The CDR3, as DNA: TGCAGCGTTGAAACCCCCAGGCAAGAGACCCAGTACTTC. Amino acids: CSVETPRQETQYF.

The chain has TRBV30 and TRBJ2-1, with D unresolved. Trimming removed 7 bases at V and 0 bases at J, with 13 bases between. The germline V gene has CDR1 GTSNPN and CDR2 SVGIG (reference sequence). The CDR3 is made up of 14 amino acids. CDR3 nucleotide sequence: TGTGCCTCTTCTACGATGAGCTCCTACAATGAGCAGTTCTTC. This codes for CASSTMSSYNEQFF.

The chain recombines TRBV5-3 with TRBJ1-5; D not certain. TRBV5-3 is labeled an ORF, and its function is uncertain. The length of the CDR3 is 13 residues. V was trimmed by 4 bases and J by 3 bases, leaving 8 bases between them. The CDR3 nucleotides read TGTGCCAGAAGCGGGAACCACAATCAGCCCCAGCATTTT. As protein: CARSGNHNQPQHF.

The chain uses TRBV6-1 and TRBJ1-1; no clear D. The CDR3 has 13 amino acids. V was clipped by 3 bases and J by 4 bases, with 9 bases between them. Germline V lookup: CDR1 MNHNS, CDR2 SASEGT. The DNA of the CDR3 is TGTGCCAGCAGTGAGCCCGTCGGCACTGAAGCTTTCTTT. Its translation: CASSEPVGTEAFF.

The chain combines TRBV5-8 with TRBJ1-2, with unresolved D. CDR1 SGHTS and CDR2 YDEGEE come from the germline V gene. V was shortened by 1 base and J by 3 bases, with 16 bases between the two germline ends. The CDR3 spans 16 residues. CDR3 DNA sequence: TGTGCCAGCAGCTTGTACGGCGCAGCCGACTACTATGGCTACACCTTC. It yields the protein CASSLYGAADYYGYTF.

The V and J genes are TRBV12-5 and TRBJ2-7, with D perhaps being TRBD1 or TRBD2 (5 bases each). V lost 5 bases and J lost 3, with 26 bases in between. Germline assignment: CDR1 LGHNT and CDR2 FRNRAP. This CDR3 region has 18 residues. The CDR3 spells CASGPPWFRELGIYEQYF. CDR3 DNA sequence: TGTGCTAGTGGTCCTCCTTGGTTCAGGGAGCTAGGTATCTACGAGCAGTACTTC.

J is TRBJ1-1 and V is TRBV2; D gene unclear. V lost 8 bases and J 0 bases, leaving 13 bases between the germline ends. Germline CDR1 SNHLY, CDR2 FYNNEI. This CDR3 is built from 14 residues. This chain's CDR3 is CASYPPAMNTEAFF. CDR3 in DNA: TGTGCCAGCTACCCCCCGGCCATGAACACTGAAGCTTTCTTT. The whole variable domain, remainder taken from reference TRBV2 and TRBJ1-1, is EPEVTQTPSHQVTQMGQEVILRCVPISNHLYFYWYRQILGQKVEFLVSFYNNEISEKSEIFDDQFSVERPDGSNFTLKIRSTKLEDSAMYFCASYPPAMNTEAFFGQGTRLTVV.

This chain uses TRBV27 with TRBJ2-1, with D tentatively TRBD2 (5 bases). The germline V gene encodes CDR1 MNHEY and CDR2 SMNVEV (reference sequence). The V gene lost 3 bases and the J gene lost 5 bases, with 11 bases spanning the gap. The length of the CDR3 is 14 residues. CDR3 sequence (DNA): TGTGCCAGCAGTTTCACCGGGGATCACAATGAGCAGTTCTTC. Encoded protein: CASSFTGDHNEQFF.

This clone has a handful of counts. This chain uses TRBV4-1 with TRBJ1-2; TRBD1 is a possible D gene (6 bases). CDR1 and CDR2 (germline): MGHRA, YSYEKL. The V end lost 0 bases, the J end lost 4 bases, and 15 bases lay between the germline ends. The length of the CDR3 is 16 residues. In DNA form, the CDR3 reads TGCGCCAGCAGCCAAGAGGAGGGACAAATGATCTATGGCTACACCTTC. Translated: CASSQEEGQMIYGYTF.

The V gene is TRBV5-1, the J gene TRBJ2-7; tentatively, D is TRBD1 (6 bases). The CDR3 covers 17 residues. Germline V lookup: CDR1 SGHRS, CDR2 YFSETQ. Trimming pared 2 bases from V and 2 bases from J, leaving 20 bases between. As DNA, the CDR3 is TGCGCCAGCAGCTTCGTCCTTTCGAGGACAGCGACCTACGAGCAGTACTTC. It specifies CASSFVLSRTATYEQYF.

The chain is built from TRBV2 and TRBJ1-1, with D possibly matching TRBD1 (6 bases). Trimming removed 7 bases from V and 1 base from J, with 13 bases in between. CDR1 SNHLY and CDR2 FYNNEI come from the germline V gene. The CDR3 consists of 14 residues. For the CDR3, the DNA is TGTGCCAGCAAGTTCCAGGGGCCGAACACTGAAGCTTTCTTT. This codes for CASKFQGPNTEAFF.

The chain recombines TRBV6-5 with TRBJ2-1; a possible D gene is TRBD2 (5 bases). Per the germline V gene, CDR1 is MNHEY and CDR2 is SVGAGI. With 5 bases removed from V and 1 base from J, the gap between germline ends came to 12 bases. The CDR3 loop spans 15 amino acids. The CDR3 DNA is TGTGCCAGCAGTCGAAAGCGGAGTTCCTACAATGAGCAGTTCTTC. It yields the protein CASSRKRSSYNEQFF.

This chain joins TRBV1 and TRBJ2-7; the table's D call TRBD2 went unverified against the DNA. TRBV1 is given as a pseudogene. This CDR3 has 15 residues. CDR3 sequence (DNA): TGCACCAGCAGCGGAGCGGGAGCTCTCGCCTACGAGCAGTACTTC. It translates to CTSSGAGALAYEQYF.

This clone was detected once. The V call is TRBV5-1, the J call TRBJ1-5, with 7 bases lining up with TRBD1. The CDR3 runs 15 residues. Per germline, CDR1 SGHRS and CDR2 YFSETQ. V gave up 0 bases and J gave up 2 bases; unmatched junction bases: 2. CDR3 DNA sequence: TGCGCCAGCAGCTTGGACGGGACAGGCAATCAGCCCCAGCATTTT. Translated, it gives CASSLDGTGNQPQHF.

The V call is TRBV7-9, the J call TRBJ1-1, with D perhaps matching TRBD1 (5 bases). CDR1 is SEHNR and CDR2 is FQNEAQ in the germline V gene (reference sequence). V shed 5 bases and J shed 2 bases, with 15 bases lying between them. The CDR3 is 15 amino acids. The CDR3 region is CASSPKVQGNTEAFF. The CDR3 coding sequence is TGTGCCAGCAGCCCGAAGGTCCAGGGAAACACTGAAGCTTTCTTT.

The chain is built from TRBV5-6 and TRBJ1-2; D is perhaps TRBD1 (5 bases). Germline-derived CDR1 and CDR2 are SGHDT and YYEEEE. This CDR3 is built from 18 residues. V shed 2 bases and J shed 1 base, with 21 bases lying between them. CDR3 residues: CASSLAVTESSYNYGYTF. The CDR3 DNA follows: TGTGCCAGCAGCTTAGCGGTGACAGAGAGCAGTTATAACTATGGCTACACCTTC.

The genes are TRBV28 and TRBJ1-1; no firm D call. The CDR3 spans 12 residues. Trimming took 5 bases from V and 4 from J, leaving 8 bases between them. The V gene's germline CDR1 is MDHEN and CDR2 SYDVKM. The CDR3 DNA follows: TGTGCCAGCAGTGGCCGTAGCACTGAAGCTTTCTTT. Amino acids: CASSGRSTEAFF.